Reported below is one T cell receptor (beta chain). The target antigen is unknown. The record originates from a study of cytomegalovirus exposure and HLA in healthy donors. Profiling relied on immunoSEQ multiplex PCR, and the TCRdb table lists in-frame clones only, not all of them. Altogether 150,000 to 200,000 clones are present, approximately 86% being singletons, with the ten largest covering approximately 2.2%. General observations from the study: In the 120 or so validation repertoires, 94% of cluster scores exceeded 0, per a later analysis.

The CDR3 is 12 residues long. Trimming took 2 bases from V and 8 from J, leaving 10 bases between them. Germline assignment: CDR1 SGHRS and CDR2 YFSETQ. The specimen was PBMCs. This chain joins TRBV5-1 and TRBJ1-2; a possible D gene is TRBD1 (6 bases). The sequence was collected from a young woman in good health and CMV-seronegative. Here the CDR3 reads CASSFTGNGYTF. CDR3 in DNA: TGCGCCAGCAGCTTTACAGGGAACGGCTACACCTTC.